The sample holds many counts of the clone carrying this T cell receptor beta chain. RNA transcripts were the template for amplifying TCR beta CDR3 regions. The study used the HTBI primer set for a first-round RT-PCR of the TCR CDR3. TCRdb ran MiXCR on the multiplex PCR reads and lists one entry per CDR3 protein. The sample gives about 300,000 distinct CDR3 sequences, 25% to 30% of which show up once; around 30% is in the top ten. This CDR3 spans 15 amino acids. V was clipped by 2 bases and J by 2 bases, with 12 bases between them. The data were obtained in a study of T cells in Graves' hyperthyroidism and ophthalmopathy.

The receptor was isolated from a man aged 40-49 years with Graves' hyperthyroidism that later progressed to Graves' ophthalmopathy. The sequencing sample was made of blood. The chain joins TRBV12-3 or TRBV12-4 to TRBJ1-1; TRBD1 might be the D (5 bases). CDR3 loop: CASSLWFGGNTEAFF. The CDR3 bases are TGTGCCAGCAGTTTATGGTTCGGGGGAAACACTGAAGCTTTCTTT.